Following are 15 T cell receptor beta chains from one sample sequenced in a study of CXCR3-negative and CXCR3-positive naive CD8 T cells. 5' RACE with UMI labels generated the TRB cDNA libraries. Using the 5' RACE reads, TCRdb records one entry per CDR3 protein without DNA. There are 65,000 to 95,000 distinct CDR3 sequences in the sample, with roughly 1.4% held by the top ten. Input material: naive CXCR3- CD8+ T cells from blood. The subset was: CD45RO-CCR7+CD27+CD95- naive CD8+ T cells lacking CXCR3 (TNR3-). These receptors were obtained from a human donor in good health. Some clones in this sample may be carry-over from other donors' samples.

V gene TRBV9 combines with J gene TRBJ2-5; TCRdb's assignment of TRBD1 cannot be checked, as there is no DNA. The CDR3 consists of 16 residues. Germline values: CDR1 SGDLS, CDR2 YYNGEE. CDR3 amino acids: CASSESGTGYQETQYF. Looking up the rest from reference TRBV9 and TRBJ2-5 gives the full variable domain: DSGVTQTPKHLITATGQRVTLRCSPRSGDLSVYWYQQSLDQGLQFLIQYYNGEERAKGNILERFSAQQFPDLHSELNLSSLELGDSALYFCASSESGTGYQETQYFGPGTRLLVL.

The gene calls are TRBV28 and TRBJ2-3; absent DNA, TCRdb's TRBD1 call cannot be checked. The germline CDR1 and CDR2 sequences are MDHEN and SYDVKM. CDR3 length equals 15 residues. The CDR3 loop reads CASSYPGYGGDTQYF.

V usage is TRBV6-2 or TRBV6-3 and J usage is TRBJ2-1. Germline V gene sequence: CDR1 MNHEY, CDR2 SVGEGT. CDR3 size: 13 residues. The CDR3 sequence is CASRVSPYNEQFF.

V gene TRBV29-1 combines with J gene TRBJ2-3. Germline V gene sequence: CDR1 SQVTM, CDR2 ANQGSEA. The CDR3 has 12 residues. CDR3 residues: CSVEDLGDTQYF.

The genes are TRBV7-2 and TRBJ2-2; as DNA is missing, the TRBD1 call by TCRdb cannot be tested. The CDR3 is made up of 15 amino acids. The V gene's germline CDR1 is SGHTA and CDR2 FQGNSA. The CDR3: CASSAGLWATGELFF.

V is TRBV5-1 and J is TRBJ2-7; TCRdb's D call of TRBD1 is untestable without DNA. This CDR3 spans 16 amino acids. Germline assignment: CDR1 SGHRS and CDR2 YFSETQ. CDR3: CASSLGHGQVTYEQYF. The full variable domain, in which reference TRBV5-1 and TRBJ2-7 provide the parts outside the CDR3, is KAGVTQTPRYLIKTRGQQVTLSCSPISGHRSVSWYQQTPGQGLQFLFEYFSETQRNKGNFPGRFSGRQFSNSRSEMNVSTLELGDSALYLCASSLGHGQVTYEQYFGPGTRLTVT.

V gene TRBV5-1 combines with J gene TRBJ1-5. The CDR3 contains 13 residues. Germline assignment: CDR1 SGHRS and CDR2 YFSETQ. CDR3 sequence reads: CASKSLPAQPQHF. The whole variable domain, filled in from reference TRBV5-1 and TRBJ1-5, reads KAGVTQTPRYLIKTRGQQVTLSCSPISGHRSVSWYQQTPGQGLQFLFEYFSETQRNKGNFPGRFSGRQFSNSRSEMNVSTLELGDSALYLCASKSLPAQPQHFGDGTRLSIL.

The chain links TRBV7-9 to TRBJ2-7. The germline CDR1 and CDR2 sequences are SEHNR and FQNEAQ (reference sequence). The CDR3 loop spans 14 amino acids. The CDR3 spells CASSLDNAAYEQYF.

V gene TRBV21-1 combines with J gene TRBJ2-7; TCRdb's D call, TRBD2, is unchecked because there is no DNA. TRBV21-1 is a pseudogene locus. The CDR3 spans 20 residues. The CDR3 sequence is CASSMGSRERGPSLTYEQYF.

V usage is TRBV29-1 and J usage is TRBJ2-3; TCRdb's D gene call, TRBD2, goes unchecked for lack of DNA. Germline CDR1 reads SQVTM; CDR2 reads ANQGSEA. The CDR3 sequence is 16 residues long. CDR3 in amino acids: CSAPPSQDAFTDTQYF.

The gene calls are TRBV7-2 and TRBJ2-7; TCRdb's assignment of TRBD2 cannot be checked, as there is no DNA. The CDR3 runs 15 residues. The germline V gene encodes CDR1 SGHTA and CDR2 FQGNSA. The chain's CDR3 is CASSSGTPGGYEQYF.

V is TRBV25-1 and J is TRBJ2-4. The CDR3 runs to 11 residues. Germline V gene lookup returns CDR1 MGHDK and CDR2 SYGVNS. CDR3 region: CASSDSNIQYF. Full variable domain (remainder filled in from reference TRBV25-1 and TRBJ2-4): EADIYQTPRYLVIGTGKKITLECSQTMGHDKMYWYQQDPGMELHLIHYSYGVNSTEKGDLSSESTVSRIRTEHFPLTLESARPSHTSQYLCASSDSNIQYFGAGTRLSVL.

This sequence joins TRBV7-9 and TRBJ2-2; there is no DNA to check the TCRdb D call of TRBD1. The V gene's germline CDR1 is SEHNR and CDR2 FQNEAQ (reference sequence). There are 14 residues in the CDR3. CDR3: CASTLAGGIGELFF.

This chain connects TRBV12-3 or TRBV12-4 to TRBJ2-2; there is no DNA to check the TCRdb D call of TRBD1. The CDR3 totals 15 residues. The CDR3 sequence is CASSLIGMGAGELFF.

The chain recombines TRBV2 with TRBJ2-3; TCRdb proposes TRBD2, but this gene call is untestable without DNA. CDR3 length: 15 amino acids. Germline CDR1 is SNHLY and CDR2 is FYNNEI. The CDR3 is CASRLTSGSTDTQYF.